Presented here are 14 T cell receptor beta chains from one specimen sequenced in a study of CD8 T cells in Susac syndrome. An amount of RNA that ranged from roughly 0.45 to 1 ug was reverse transcribed with random hexamers. TCRdb used MiXCR to reprocess the immunoSEQ multiplex PCR reads, holding one entry per CDR3 protein. The table has roughly 120,000 distinct CDR3 sequences, 90% to 95% seen once. Sequencing used CD4+ T cells from PBMCs. These receptors all come from a human donor in good health.

This sequence joins TRBV6-2 or TRBV6-3 and TRBJ2-6; no firm D call. Per germline, CDR1 MNHEY and CDR2 SVGEGT. Trimming removed 7 bases at V and 1 base at J, with 11 bases between. There are 15 residues in the CDR3. CDR3 region: CASTPRRSGANVLTF. The CDR3 DNA is TGTGCCAGCACCCCCCGACGGTCTGGGGCCAACGTCCTGACTTTC.

This rearrangement joins TRBV18 to TRBJ2-3; TRBD2 matches 8 bases. Germline V CDR1 and CDR2: KGHSH, LQKENI. The length of the CDR3 is 16 residues. V was pared by 3 bases and J by 1 base, with 6 bases of the junction left unmatched. The CDR3 protein is CASSPTTSAGTDTQYF. In DNA form, the CDR3 reads TGTGCCAGCTCACCGACGACTAGCGCAGGCACAGATACGCAGTATTTT. The full variable domain, rest sourced from reference TRBV18 and TRBJ2-3, is NAGVMQNPRHLVRRRGQEARLRCSPMKGHSHVYWYRQLPEEGLKFMVYLQKENIIDESGMPKERFSAEFPKEGPSILRIQQVVRGDSAAYFCASSPTTSAGTDTQYFGPGTRLTVL.

The CDR3 sequence is CASRRELGGTGELFF. CDR3 nucleotide sequence: TGTGCCAGCAGGAGAGAGCTAGGCGGCACCGGGGAGCTGTTTTTT. J is TRBJ2-2 and V is TRBV2; D not certain. Per germline, CDR1 SNHLY and CDR2 FYNNEI. This CDR3 spans 15 amino acids. V was trimmed by 6 bases and J by 4 bases, leaving 15 bases between them.

The CDR3 sequence: CATGQNNEKLFF. CDR3 DNA: TGTGCCACAGGACAGAATAATGAAAAACTGTTTTTT. The chain combines TRBV2 with TRBJ1-4, with D tentatively TRBD1 (6 bases). This CDR3 has 12 residues. Germline lookup yields CDR1 SNHLY and CDR2 FYNNEI. Trimming removed 10 bases from V and 4 bases from J, with 10 bases in between.

This clonotype was recorded only once. The rearrangement uses TRBV6-2 or TRBV6-3 and TRBJ2-3; a possible D gene is TRBD1 (6 bases). This CDR3 has 23 amino acids. Trimming cost V 0 bases and J 2 bases, with 33 bases left between them. In germline, CDR1 is MNHEY, CDR2 SVGEGT. As DNA, the CDR3 is TGTGCCAGCAGTTACTCGATTCCGGAGTCCTGGGGGCGACCGTTCCACGCCACAGATACGCAGTATTTT. As protein: CASSYSIPESWGRPFHATDTQYF.

This chain uses TRBV24-1 with TRBJ2-3, with D uncertain. Germline V CDR1 and CDR2: KGHDR, SFDVKD. The CDR3 contains 14 residues. The V and J ends lost 5 bases and 1 base respectively, with 9 bases between them. CDR3 nucleotide sequence: TGTGCCACCAGTGCGGCGGATCGCACAGATACGCAGTATTTT. It is translated as CATSAADRTDTQYF.

The chain joins TRBV6-2 or TRBV6-3 to TRBJ2-1; no clear D gene. V lost 7 bases to trimming and J lost 8 bases, with 9 bases between them. The V gene's germline CDR1 is MNHEY and CDR2 SVGEGT. The CDR3 is 11 residues long. Here the CDR3 DNA reads TGTGCCAGCAATAACGGTTATGAGCAGTTCTTC. It codes for CASNNGYEQFF.

V is TRBV18 and J is TRBJ2-7, with D tentatively TRBD2 (7 bases). The V gene lost 3 bases and the J gene lost 6 bases, with 15 bases spanning the gap. Germline CDR1 is KGHSH and CDR2 is LQKENI. The length of the CDR3 is 14 residues. CDR3 coding DNA: TGTGCCAGCTCACCCGGGGGGCTAGACGGCGAGCAGTACTTC. Protein sequence: CASSPGGLDGEQYF. Full variable domain (rest looked up from reference TRBV18 and TRBJ2-7): NAGVMQNPRHLVRRRGQEARLRCSPMKGHSHVYWYRQLPEEGLKFMVYLQKENIIDESGMPKERFSAEFPKEGPSILRIQQVVRGDSAAYFCASSPGGLDGEQYFGPGTRLTVT.

The chain uses TRBV30 and TRBJ1-5; D is ambiguous. Trimming cost V 2 bases and J 5 bases, with 10 bases left between them. This CDR3 is 13 amino acids long. Germline loops: CDR1 GTSNPN, CDR2 SVGIG (reference sequence). Written as DNA, the CDR3 is TGTGCCTGGAGTAGGGCCGGGGATCAGCCCCAGCATTTT. It is translated as CAWSRAGDQPQHF. Based on the CDR3 plus reference TRBV30 and TRBJ1-5, the full variable domain is SQTIHQWPATLVQPVGSPLSLECTVEGTSNPNLYWYRQAAGRGLQLLFYSVGIGQISSEVPQNLSASRPQDRQFILSSKKLLLSDSGFYLCAWSRAGDQPQHFGDGTRLSIL.

V is TRBV28 and J is TRBJ1-2, with no clear D. The CDR3 is made up of 11 amino acids. Germline V lookup: CDR1 MDHEN, CDR2 SYDVKM. Trimming removed 4 bases from V and 5 bases from J, with 5 bases in between. This CDR3 is CASSSRYGYTF. In nucleotides, the CDR3 is TGTGCCAGCAGTTCCCGTTATGGCTACACCTTC.

This clonotype was seen a single time. The chain combines TRBV3-1 with TRBJ2-2; the D call may be TRBD1 or TRBD2 (6 bases each). The germline V gene encodes CDR1 LGHDT and CDR2 YNNKEL (reference sequence). This CDR3 comprises 16 residues. The V end lost 1 base, the J end lost 4 bases, and 13 bases lay between the germline ends. The CDR3 loop reads CASSQVGGRRTGELFF. Here the CDR3 DNA reads TGTGCCAGCAGCCAAGTCGGGGGCAGGCGCACCGGGGAGCTGTTTTTT.

As DNA, the CDR3 is TGTGCCACCGAGGACAGGGGCAATCAGCCCCAGCATTTT. This gives the protein CATEDRGNQPQHF. V usage is TRBV19 and J usage is TRBJ1-5, with 8 bases aligning to TRBD1. Unmatched junction bases numbered 4, after V lost 10 bases and J lost 2 bases. Germline V gene data show CDR1 as LNHDA and CDR2 as SQIVND (reference sequence). CDR3 length equals 13 residues.

The chain is built from TRBV7-2 and TRBJ2-1, with 13 bases identical to TRBD2. Losses at the gene ends were 7 bases for V and 8 bases for J; bases not matched to a gene: 5. Germline V gene data show CDR1 as SGHTA and CDR2 as FQGNSA. The CDR3 runs to 14 residues. As DNA, the CDR3 is TGTGCCAGCACCGGACTAGCGGGAGTGGATGAGCAGTTCTTC. Its protein product is CASTGLAGVDEQFF.

The V gene is TRBV15, the J gene TRBJ2-1; TRBD2 aligns across 14 bases. J lost 8 bases, V lost 3 bases, and 12 bases had no gene match. Germline CDR1 reads LNHNV; CDR2 reads YYDKDF (reference sequence). The CDR3 is 18 residues long. The CDR3 spells CATSRNIGTSGSGDEQFF. For the CDR3, the DNA is TGTGCCACCAGCAGGAACATCGGGACTAGCGGGAGTGGGGATGAGCAGTTCTTC.